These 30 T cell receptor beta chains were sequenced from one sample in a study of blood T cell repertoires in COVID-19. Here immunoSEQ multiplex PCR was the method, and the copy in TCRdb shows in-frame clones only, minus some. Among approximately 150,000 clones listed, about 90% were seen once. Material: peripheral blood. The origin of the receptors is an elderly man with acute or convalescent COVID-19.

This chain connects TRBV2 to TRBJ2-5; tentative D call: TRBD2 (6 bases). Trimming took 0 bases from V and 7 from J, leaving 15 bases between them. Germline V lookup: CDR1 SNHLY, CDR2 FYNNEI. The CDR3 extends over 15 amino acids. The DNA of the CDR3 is TGTGCCAGCAGTGAAGCGCTTCGGGGACTGGGGACCCAGTACTTC. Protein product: CASSEALRGLGTQYF.

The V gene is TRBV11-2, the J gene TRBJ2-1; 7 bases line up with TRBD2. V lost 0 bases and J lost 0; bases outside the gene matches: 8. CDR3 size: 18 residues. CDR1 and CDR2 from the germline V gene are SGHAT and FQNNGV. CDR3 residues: CASSLERLAASSYNEQFF. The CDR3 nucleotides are TGTGCCAGCAGCTTAGAGAGGCTAGCGGCCAGCTCCTACAATGAGCAGTTCTTC.

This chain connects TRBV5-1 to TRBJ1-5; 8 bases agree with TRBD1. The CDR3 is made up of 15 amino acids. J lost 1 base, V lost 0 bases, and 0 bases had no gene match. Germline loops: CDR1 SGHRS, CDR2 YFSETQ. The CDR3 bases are TGCGCCAGCAGCTTGGGGACAGGGAGCAATCAGCCCCAGCATTTT. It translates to CASSLGTGSNQPQHF. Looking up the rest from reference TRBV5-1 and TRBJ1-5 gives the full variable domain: KAGVTQTPRYLIKTRGQQVTLSCSPISGHRSVSWYQQTPGQGLQFLFEYFSETQRNKGNFPGRFSGRQFSNSRSEMNVSTLELGDSALYLCASSLGTGSNQPQHFGDGTRLSIL.

CDR3 in amino acids: CASRVAGGPFETQYF. DNA for the CDR3: TGTGCCAGCAGGGTAGCGGGGGGGCCTTTTGAGACCCAGTACTTC. This chain joins TRBV6-5 and TRBJ2-5, with TRBD2 matching 11 bases. Germline V gene sequence: CDR1 MNHEY, CDR2 SVGAGI. Losses at the gene ends were 6 bases for V and 5 bases for J; bases not matched to a gene: 8. The CDR3 is 15 residues long.

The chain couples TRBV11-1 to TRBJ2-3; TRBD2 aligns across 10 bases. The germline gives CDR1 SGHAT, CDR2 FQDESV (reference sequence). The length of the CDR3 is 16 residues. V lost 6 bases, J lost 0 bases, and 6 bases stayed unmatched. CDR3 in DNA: TGTGCCAGCAGACCCTCGACTAGCGGGAGCACAGATACGCAGTATTTT. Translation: CASRPSTSGSTDTQYF.

For the CDR3, the DNA is TGCAGTGCTAGAAGTGGGCACGAGCAGTACTTC. Amino acid sequence: CSARSGHEQYF. This chain uses TRBV20-1 with TRBJ2-7; D gene ambiguous. V was trimmed by 2 bases and J by 5 bases, leaving 7 bases between them. Germline V gene data show CDR1 as DFQATT and CDR2 as SNEGSKA (reference sequence). The CDR3 runs 11 residues.

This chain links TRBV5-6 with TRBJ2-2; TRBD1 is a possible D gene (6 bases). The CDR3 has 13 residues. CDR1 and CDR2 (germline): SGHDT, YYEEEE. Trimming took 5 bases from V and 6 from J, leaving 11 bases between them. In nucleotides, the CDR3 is TGTGCCAGCAGTCGAGGACAGTCCGGGGAGCTGTTTTTT. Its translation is CASSRGQSGELFF.

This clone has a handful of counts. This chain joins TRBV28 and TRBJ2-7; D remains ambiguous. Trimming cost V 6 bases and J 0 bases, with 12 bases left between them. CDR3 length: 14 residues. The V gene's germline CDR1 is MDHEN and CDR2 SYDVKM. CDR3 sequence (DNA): TGTGCCAGCAGCCGCGCCGGTAGCTCCTACGAGCAGTACTTC. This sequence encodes CASSRAGSSYEQYF.

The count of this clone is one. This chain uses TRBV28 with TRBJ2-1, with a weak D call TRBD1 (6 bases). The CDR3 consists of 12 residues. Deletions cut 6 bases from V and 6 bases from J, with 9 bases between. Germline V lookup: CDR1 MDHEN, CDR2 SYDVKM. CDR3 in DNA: TGTGCCAGCAGAAAACAGGGCAATGAGCAGTTCTTC. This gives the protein CASRKQGNEQFF.

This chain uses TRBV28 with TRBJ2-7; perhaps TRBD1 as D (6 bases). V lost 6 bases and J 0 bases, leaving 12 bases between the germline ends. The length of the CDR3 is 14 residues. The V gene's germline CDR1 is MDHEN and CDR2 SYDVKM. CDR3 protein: CASSVTRGSYEQYF. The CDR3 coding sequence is TGTGCCAGCAGCGTAACCAGGGGCTCCTACGAGCAGTACTTC.

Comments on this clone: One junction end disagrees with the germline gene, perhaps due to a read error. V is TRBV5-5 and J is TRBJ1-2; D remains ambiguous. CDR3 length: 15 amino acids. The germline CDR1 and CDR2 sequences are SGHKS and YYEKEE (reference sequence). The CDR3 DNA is TGTGCCAGCAGCTTAGGACGTACGACTAATTATGGCTACACCTTC. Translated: CASSLGRTTNYGYTF.

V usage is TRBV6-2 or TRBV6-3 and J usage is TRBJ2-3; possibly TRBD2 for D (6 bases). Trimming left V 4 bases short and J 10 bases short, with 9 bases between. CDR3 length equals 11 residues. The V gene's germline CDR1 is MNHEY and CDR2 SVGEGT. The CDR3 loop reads CASSWRGAQYF. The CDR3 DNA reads TGTGCCAGCAGTTGGCGGGGCGCGCAGTATTTT.

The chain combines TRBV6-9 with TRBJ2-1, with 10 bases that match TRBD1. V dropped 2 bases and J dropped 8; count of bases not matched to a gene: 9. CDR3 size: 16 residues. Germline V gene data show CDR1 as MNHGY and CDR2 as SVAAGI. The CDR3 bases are TGTGCCAGCAGTTATCCTCCGGGACAGGGGAGATATGAGCAGTTCTTC. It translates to CASSYPPGQGRYEQFF.

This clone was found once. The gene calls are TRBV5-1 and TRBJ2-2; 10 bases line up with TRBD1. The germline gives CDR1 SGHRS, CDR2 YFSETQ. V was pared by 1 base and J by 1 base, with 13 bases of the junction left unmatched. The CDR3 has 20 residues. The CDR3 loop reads CASSLRGDRGRLLNTGELFF. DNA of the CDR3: TGCGCCAGCAGCTTGCGGGGGGACAGGGGCCGATTATTGAACACCGGGGAGCTGTTTTTT.

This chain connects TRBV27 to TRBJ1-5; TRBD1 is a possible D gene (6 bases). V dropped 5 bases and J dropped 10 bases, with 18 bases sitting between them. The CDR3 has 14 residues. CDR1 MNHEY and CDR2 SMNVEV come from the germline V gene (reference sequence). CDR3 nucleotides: TGTGCCAGCAGTCCCGAGGACAGCCGATTTCCCCAGCATTTT. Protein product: CASSPEDSRFPQHF.

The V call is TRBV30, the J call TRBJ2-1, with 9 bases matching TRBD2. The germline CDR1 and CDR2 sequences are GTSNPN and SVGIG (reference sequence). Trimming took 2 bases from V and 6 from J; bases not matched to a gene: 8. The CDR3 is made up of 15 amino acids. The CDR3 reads CAWSSREGRANEQFF. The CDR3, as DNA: TGTGCCTGGAGTTCGCGGGAGGGCCGGGCCAATGAGCAGTTCTTC. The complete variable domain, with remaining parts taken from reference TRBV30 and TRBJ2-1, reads SQTIHQWPATLVQPVGSPLSLECTVEGTSNPNLYWYRQAAGRGLQLLFYSVGIGQISSEVPQNLSASRPQDRQFILSSKKLLLSDSGFYLCAWSSREGRANEQFFGPGTRLTVL.

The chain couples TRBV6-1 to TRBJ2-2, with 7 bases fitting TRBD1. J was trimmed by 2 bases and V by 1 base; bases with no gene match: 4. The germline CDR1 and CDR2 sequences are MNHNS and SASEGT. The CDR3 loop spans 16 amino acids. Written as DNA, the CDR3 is TGTGCCAGCAGTGAAGTGACAGGGCAAAACACCGGGGAGCTGTTTTTT. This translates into CASSEVTGQNTGELFF.

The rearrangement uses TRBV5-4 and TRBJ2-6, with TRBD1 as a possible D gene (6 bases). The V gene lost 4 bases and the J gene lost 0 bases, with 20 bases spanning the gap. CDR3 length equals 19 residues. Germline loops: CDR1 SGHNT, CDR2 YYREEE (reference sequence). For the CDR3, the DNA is TGTGCCAGCAGCCGCTTTATGGACAGTGTTCCCTCTGGGGCCAACGTCCTGACTTTC. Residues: CASSRFMDSVPSGANVLTF.

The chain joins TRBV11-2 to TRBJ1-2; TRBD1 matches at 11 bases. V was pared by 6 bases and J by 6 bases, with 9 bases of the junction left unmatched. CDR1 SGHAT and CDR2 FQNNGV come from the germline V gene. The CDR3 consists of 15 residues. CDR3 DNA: TGTGCCAGCAGAGCTACTGGGACAGGGGGTGATGGCTACACCTTC. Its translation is CASRATGTGGDGYTF.

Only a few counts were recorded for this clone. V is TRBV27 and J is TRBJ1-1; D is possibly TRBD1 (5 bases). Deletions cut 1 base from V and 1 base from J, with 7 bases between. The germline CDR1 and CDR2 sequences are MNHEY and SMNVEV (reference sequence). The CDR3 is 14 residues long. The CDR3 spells CASSLYRGNTEAFF. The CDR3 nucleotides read TGTGCCAGCAGTTTATATAGGGGGAACACTGAAGCTTTCTTT.

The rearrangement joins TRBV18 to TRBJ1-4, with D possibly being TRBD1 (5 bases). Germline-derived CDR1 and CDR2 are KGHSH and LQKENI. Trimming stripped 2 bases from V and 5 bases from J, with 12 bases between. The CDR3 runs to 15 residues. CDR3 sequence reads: CASSPRTGVNEKLFF. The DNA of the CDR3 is TGTGCCAGCTCACCAAGAACGGGGGTAAATGAAAAACTGTTTTTT.

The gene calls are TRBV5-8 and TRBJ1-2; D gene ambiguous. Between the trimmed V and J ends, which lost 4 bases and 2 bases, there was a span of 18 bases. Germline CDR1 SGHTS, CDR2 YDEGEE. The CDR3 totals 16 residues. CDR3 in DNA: TGTGCCAGCAGCCCCCGGAGCGTCGGTGCCAACTATGGCTACACCTTC. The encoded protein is CASSPRSVGANYGYTF. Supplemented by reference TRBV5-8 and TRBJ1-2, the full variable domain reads EAGVTQSPTHLIKTRGQQATLRCSPISGHTSVYWYQQALGLGLQFLLWYDEGEERNRGNFPPRFSGRQFPNYSSELNVNALELEDSALYLCASSPRSVGANYGYTFGSGTRLTVV.

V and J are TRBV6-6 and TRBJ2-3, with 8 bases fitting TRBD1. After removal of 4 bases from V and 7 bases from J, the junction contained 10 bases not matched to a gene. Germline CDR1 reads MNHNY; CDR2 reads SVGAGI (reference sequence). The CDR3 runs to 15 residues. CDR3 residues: CASSSPGQDANTQYF. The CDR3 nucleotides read TGTGCCAGCAGTTCGCCGGGACAGGACGCCAATACGCAGTATTTT.

The CDR3 loop reads CATSDPWTGRAASTDTQYF. DNA for the CDR3: TGTGCCACCAGTGATCCCTGGACAGGTAGAGCCGCTAGCACAGATACGCAGTATTTT. The V and J genes are TRBV24-1 and TRBJ2-3, with 7 bases identical to TRBD1. The V segment lost 3 bases and the J segment 0 bases; nucleotides outside the gene matches: 14. This CDR3 has 19 residues. Germline V CDR1 and CDR2: KGHDR, SFDVKD.

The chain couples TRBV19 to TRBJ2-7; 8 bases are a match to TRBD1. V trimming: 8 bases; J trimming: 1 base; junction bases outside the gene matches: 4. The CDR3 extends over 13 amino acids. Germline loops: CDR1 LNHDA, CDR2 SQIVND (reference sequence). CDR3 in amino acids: CASGTGLSYEQYF. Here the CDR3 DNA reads TGTGCCAGTGGGACAGGCCTTTCCTACGAGCAGTACTTC. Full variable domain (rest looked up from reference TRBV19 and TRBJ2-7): DGGITQSPKYLFRKEGQNVTLSCEQNLNHDAMYWYRQDPGQGLRLIYYSQIVNDFQKGDIAEGYSVSREKKESFPLTVTSAQKNPTAFYLCASGTGLSYEQYFGPGTRLTVT.

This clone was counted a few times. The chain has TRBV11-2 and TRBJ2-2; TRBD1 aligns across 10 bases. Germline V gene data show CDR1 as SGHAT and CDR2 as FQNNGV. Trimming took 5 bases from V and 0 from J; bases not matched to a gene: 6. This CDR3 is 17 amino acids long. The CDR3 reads CASSESGQGANTGELFF. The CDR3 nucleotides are TGTGCCAGCAGCGAAAGTGGACAGGGGGCGAACACCGGGGAGCTGTTTTTT.

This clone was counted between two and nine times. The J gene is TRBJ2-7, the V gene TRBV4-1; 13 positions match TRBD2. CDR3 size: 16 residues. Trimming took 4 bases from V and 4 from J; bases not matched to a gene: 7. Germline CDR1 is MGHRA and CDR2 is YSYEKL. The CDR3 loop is CASSRRTSGSLYEQYF. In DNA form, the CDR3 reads TGCGCCAGCAGCCGAAGGACTAGCGGGAGTCTATACGAGCAGTACTTC.

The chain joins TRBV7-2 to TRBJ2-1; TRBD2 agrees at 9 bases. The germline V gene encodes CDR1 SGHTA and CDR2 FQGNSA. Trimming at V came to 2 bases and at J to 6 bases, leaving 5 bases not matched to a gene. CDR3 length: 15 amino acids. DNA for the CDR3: TGTGCCAGCAGCTTAAGCGGGGGGCCAACCAATGAGCAGTTCTTC. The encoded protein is CASSLSGGPTNEQFF.

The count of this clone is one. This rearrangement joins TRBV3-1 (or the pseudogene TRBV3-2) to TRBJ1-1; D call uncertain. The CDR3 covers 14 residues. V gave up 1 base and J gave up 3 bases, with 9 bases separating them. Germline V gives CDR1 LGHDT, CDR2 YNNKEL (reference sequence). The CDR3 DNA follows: TGTGCCAGCAGCCAAGGTTCCGGGTACACTGAAGCTTTCTTT. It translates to CASSQGSGYTEAFF.

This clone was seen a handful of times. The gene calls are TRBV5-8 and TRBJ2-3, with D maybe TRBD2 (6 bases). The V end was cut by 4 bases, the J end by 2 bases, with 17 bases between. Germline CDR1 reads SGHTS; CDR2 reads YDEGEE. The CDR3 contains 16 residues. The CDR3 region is CASSPALAFTTDTQYF. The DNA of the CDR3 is TGTGCCAGCAGCCCAGCGCTAGCGTTCACCACAGATACGCAGTATTTT.